The following is a T cell receptor beta chain sequence with its context. CDR1 is MGHRA and CDR2 is YSYEKL in the germline V gene. The CDR3 has 16 residues. The V end was cut by 1 base, the J end by 0 bases, with 12 bases between. These data originate in a study of blood T cells in healthy people across ages. Drawing of peripheral blood yielded about 9.8 milliliters from each donor. The second PCR ran about 6 to 11 cycles with a sample-barcoded 5' primer and J-beta primers. TCRdb processed the 5' RACE reads anew with MiXCR; each CDR3 protein has one entry. The data show hundreds of thousands of distinct CDR3 sequences, roughly 48% seen once.

The receptor was derived from a man under 40 in good health. Sequenced input: blood. The chain couples TRBV4-1 to TRBJ1-1; weak D call: TRBD1 (5 bases). CDR3 protein: CASSQAPETVNTEAFF. CDR3 nucleotide sequence: TGCGCCAGCAGCCAAGCGCCGGAGACAGTGAACACTGAAGCTTTCTTT.